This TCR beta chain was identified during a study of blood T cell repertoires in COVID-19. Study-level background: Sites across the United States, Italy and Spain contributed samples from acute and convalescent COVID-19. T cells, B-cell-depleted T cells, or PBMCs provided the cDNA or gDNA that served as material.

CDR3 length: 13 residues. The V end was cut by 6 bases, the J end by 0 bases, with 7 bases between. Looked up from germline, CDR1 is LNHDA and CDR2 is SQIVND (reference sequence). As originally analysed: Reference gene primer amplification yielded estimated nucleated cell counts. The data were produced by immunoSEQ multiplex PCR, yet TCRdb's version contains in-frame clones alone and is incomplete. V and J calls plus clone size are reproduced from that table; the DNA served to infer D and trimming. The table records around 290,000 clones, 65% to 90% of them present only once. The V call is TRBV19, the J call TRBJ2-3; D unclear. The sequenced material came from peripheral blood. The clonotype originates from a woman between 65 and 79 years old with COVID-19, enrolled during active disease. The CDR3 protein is CASRETSTDTQYF. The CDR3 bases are TGTGCCAGTAGGGAGACGAGCACAGATACGCAGTATTTT.